This T cell receptor (beta chain) was obtained from a study of T-cell memory formation after mild COVID-19 (dated by TCRdb to about 2021). With regard to the full study: TCR sequence clusters from the two donors were largely donor specific. Two young, previously healthy adult volunteers, one female and one male, were included in the cohort. In a couple of donors, T-cell clones that expanded and contracted after mild COVID-19 were tracked by sequencing TCRalpha and TCRbeta repertoires over time. The paper as a whole reports these results and caveats: The study included only a couple of mild cases, and larger cohorts that include severe cases with pre-infection samples were judged to be necessary. The second-wave clones that peaked on day 37 were not confirmed to be SARS-CoV-2 specific. Some responding clones were found in pre-infection memory, which suggests that pre-existing cross-reactive memory T cells took part in the SARS-CoV-2 response. Balanced CD4/CD8 phenotypes were observed for clones contracting from day 15 to 85, whereas a bias towards CD4+ was observed for a second wave of clones expanding from day 15 to 37. Contracting CD4+ clones turned up mainly in the CM and EM memory subsets, whereas EMRA was where CD8+ clones were enriched.

For sequencing, an Illumina NovaSeq 6000 was employed. TCRalpha and TCRbeta cDNA libraries were built by 5'RACE with constant-segment primers, adding sample barcodes and unique molecular identifiers. Trizol reagent was used to extract RNA from every sample. Libraries were amplified in two PCR steps, with a second sample barcode and Illumina TruSeq adapters added in the second step. Libraries were sequenced on an Illumina NovaSeq with 2 x 150 bp paired-end reads. The paper's processing steps were these. Reads were demultiplexed and collapsed into UMI-guided consensus sequences with migec v1.2.7. Using mixcr v2.1.11, the UMI consensuses were aligned to TRA and TRB V and J templates and assembled into clonotypes. A clonotype was counted as expanded or contracted only if both edgeR and NoisET called the change significant, with noise models trained on biological replicates. For edgeR calls, the cutoffs were a false discovery rate-adjusted p below 0.01 and a log2 fold-change threshold of 1. As an exploratory analysis of dynamics, max-normalized trajectories of the 1000 most abundant clonotypes were examined with PCA combined with hierarchical clustering. Separately sequenced CD4+ and CD8+ repertoires were used to assign the CD4 or CD8 phenotype of responding clones. TCRdb reanalyzed the raw reads on its own, using fastp at Q25 for trimming and MiXCR for clone calling, and kept in-frame beta chains. CDR3 protein duplicates are merged, each entry listing the most common genes and DNA. These V and J calls rely on TCRdb rather than the paper's analysis. The sample has 160,000 or so distinct CDR3 sequences on record, roughly 28% of them singletons. Clones ranked in the top ten supply more than 10% of the sample.

PBMCs were isolated by Ficoll-Paque density gradient centrifugation. For this clonotype: The clone's antigen remains unknown. Nothing much larger sits one base from this clone, and base qualities are not available.

The CDR3 holds 19 amino acids from the cysteine to the phenylalanine. The CDR3 DNA has 57 bases and is translated from base 1. CDR1 and CDR2 were assigned from the germline V gene as MNHEY and SVGEGT. Ends trimmed: V by 0 bases, J by 6 bases; bases unmatched to a gene: 16. The chain is encoded by TRBV6-2 or TRBV6-3 joined to TRBJ1-5, with 8 junctional bases fitting TRBD1. Sequencing was carried out using PBMCs or a T cell subset sorted from them (not recorded which). The TCR originated in an adult woman who had mild COVID-19 (a few samples of this study predate the infection). The sample titles of this study are shuffled in the database, so cell type and time point are left out; the donor was told from shared clones. At the DNA level, the sequence is TGTGCCAGCAGTTACTCCTCGAGACAGGGGACCGGTAGCGGTCAGCCCCAGCATTTT. It is translated as CASSYSSRQGTGSGQPQHF.